This T cell receptor (beta chain) was captured by sequencing in a study of blood T cell repertoires in COVID-19. Whole-study context: T cells, B-cell-depleted T cells, or PBMCs supplied cDNA or gDNA.

Libraries were prepared by immunoSEQ multiplex PCR; TCRdb keeps only in-frame clonotypes and omits some of them. The profile shows 150,000 to 200,000 clones, roughly nine tenths of them singletons. Trimming cost V 1 base and J 2 bases, with 8 bases left between them. Germline CDR1 is SGHVS and CDR2 is FQNEAQ. This CDR3 region has 15 residues. Input material: peripheral blood. The receptor was isolated from a woman aged 55-75 years with COVID-19, enrolled during active disease. The chain is built from TRBV7-8 and TRBJ1-4; D remains unclear. The CDR3: CASSLVGNTNEKLFF. CDR3 coding DNA: TGTGCCAGCAGCTTAGTCGGGAACACTAATGAAAAACTGTTTTTT.